This T cell receptor (beta chain) was recovered during a study of T cells after yellow fever vaccination. Whole-study results and caveats: Post-booster samples contained most primary-vaccination clones (around 95% CD4, 88% CD8).

Trimming at V came to 5 bases and at J to 8 bases, leaving 10 bases not matched to a gene. The V gene's germline CDR1 is SGHTA and CDR2 FQGNSA. The CDR3 contains 14 residues. Worth noting for this clonotype: Its specificity is not known.

TCRdb reprocessed the 5' RACE reads via MiXCR and lists one record per CDR3 protein. The profile shows hundreds of thousands of distinct CDR3 sequences, around an eighth of them singletons. The sequenced sample was CD4+ T cells sorted from PBMCs, obtained 15 days after the yellow fever booster vaccination. This sequence originates from a man younger than 30 who received the YFV17D yellow fever vaccine. J is TRBJ1-2 and V is TRBV7-2; 8 nucleotides match TRBD1. The CDR3 nucleotides read TGTGCCAGCAGCGGGGACAGGACTGTAAGGGGCTACACCTTC. As protein: CASSGDRTVRGYTF.